Given below is one TCR beta chain in context. This record belongs to a study of STAT5B mutations in CD4+ large granular lymphocyte leukemia. The repertoire was sequenced with immunoSEQ multiplex PCR; TCRdb's copy has only in-frame clones and lacks some. The sample consists of 30,000 or so clones, roughly 89% of them appearing once. Looked up from germline, CDR1 is MDHEN and CDR2 is SYDVKM. With V trimmed by 6 bases and J by 3 bases, 8 bases remained unmatched. The CDR3 runs 15 residues. The sample was CD4+ T cells from blood buffy coats. The clonotype was recovered from a human donor in good health. The chain carries TRBV28 and TRBJ2-5; 9 nucleotides align to TRBD1. CDR3 sequence (DNA): TGTGCCAGCAGCCACCCGGGACAGGGTAAAGAGACCCAGTACTTC. Encoded protein: CASSHPGQGKETQYF.